The following is a T cell receptor (beta chain) sequence with its context. The data were taken from a study of chemoradiotherapy in HPV16-positive cancers. V lost 0 bases to trimming and J lost 0 bases, with 8 bases between them. There are 15 residues in the CDR3. Only in-frame clones appear in the TCRdb table, and some are missing; sequencing was by immunoSEQ multiplex PCR. The table records around 62,000 clones, roughly 90% of them present only once. The source material was blood, sampled from a patient who underwent chemoradiotherapy. This rearrangement joins TRBV23-1 to TRBJ2-5, with D unclear. TRBV23-1 is assigned to the ORF class and has an uncertain function. This receptor was obtained from a human donor with HPV-associated anogenital cancer. CDR3 DNA sequence: TGCGCCAGCAGTCAATCTCCCGGTAACCAAGAGACCCAGTACTTC. Translated, it gives CASSQSPGNQETQYF.